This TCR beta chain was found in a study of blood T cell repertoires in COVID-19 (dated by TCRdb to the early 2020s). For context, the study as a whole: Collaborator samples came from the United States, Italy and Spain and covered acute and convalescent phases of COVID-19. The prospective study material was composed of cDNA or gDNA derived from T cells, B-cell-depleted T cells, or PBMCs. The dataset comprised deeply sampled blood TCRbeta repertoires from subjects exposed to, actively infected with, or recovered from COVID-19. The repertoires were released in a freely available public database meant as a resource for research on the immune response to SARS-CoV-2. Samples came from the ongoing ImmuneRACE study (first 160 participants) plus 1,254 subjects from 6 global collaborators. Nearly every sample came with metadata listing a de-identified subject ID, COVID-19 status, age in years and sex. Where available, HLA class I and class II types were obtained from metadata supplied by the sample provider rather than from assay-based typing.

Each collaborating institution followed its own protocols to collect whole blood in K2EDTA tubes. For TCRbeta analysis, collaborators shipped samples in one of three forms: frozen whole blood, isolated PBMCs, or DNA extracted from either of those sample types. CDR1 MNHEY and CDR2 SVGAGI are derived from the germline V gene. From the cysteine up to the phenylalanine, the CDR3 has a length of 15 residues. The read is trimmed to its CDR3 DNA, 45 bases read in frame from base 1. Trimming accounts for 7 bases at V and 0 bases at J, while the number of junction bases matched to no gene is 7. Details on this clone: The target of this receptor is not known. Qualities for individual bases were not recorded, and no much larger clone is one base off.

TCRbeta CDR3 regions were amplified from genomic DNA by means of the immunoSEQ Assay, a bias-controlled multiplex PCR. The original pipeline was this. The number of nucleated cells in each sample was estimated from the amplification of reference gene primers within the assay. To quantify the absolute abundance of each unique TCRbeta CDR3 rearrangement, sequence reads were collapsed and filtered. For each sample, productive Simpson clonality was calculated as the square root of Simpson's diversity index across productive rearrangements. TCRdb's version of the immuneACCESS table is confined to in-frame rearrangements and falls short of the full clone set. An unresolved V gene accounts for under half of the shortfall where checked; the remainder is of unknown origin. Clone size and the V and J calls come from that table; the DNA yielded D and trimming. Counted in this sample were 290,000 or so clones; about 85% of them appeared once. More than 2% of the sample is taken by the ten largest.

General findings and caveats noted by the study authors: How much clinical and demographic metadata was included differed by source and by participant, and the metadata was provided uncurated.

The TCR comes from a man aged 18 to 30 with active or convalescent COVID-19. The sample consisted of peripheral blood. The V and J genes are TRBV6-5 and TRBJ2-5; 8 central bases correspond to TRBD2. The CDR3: CASKSGSEYQETQYF. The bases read TGTGCCAGCAAAAGCGGGAGTGAGTACCAAGAGACCCAGTACTTC.